This TCR beta chain was recorded in a study of cytomegalovirus exposure and HLA in healthy donors. Notes on the study in general: An analysis done earlier found most TCR beta V segments productive about 87% or about 30% of the time.

This clone was counted a single time. Its target is unknown. PCR was performed using 60 Vbeta and 13 Jbeta primers. Generated by immunoSEQ multiplex PCR, the TCRdb table keeps only in-frame clones and is missing some. This table has roughly 120,000 clones, roughly four fifths appearing once. This CDR3 contains 15 residues. The V end was cut by 3 bases, the J end by 5 bases, with 14 bases between. Germline V gene lookup returns CDR1 KGHSH and CDR2 LQKENI. Samples came from healthy bone marrow donors. The V and J genes are TRBV18 and TRBJ2-1; possibly TRBD2 for D (5 bases). The sequencing sample was made of PBMCs. The TCR originated in a man between 35 and 55 years old in good health and CMV-seronegative. CDR3 region: CASSPRTGIDNEQFF. Written as DNA, the CDR3 is TGTGCCAGCTCACCCAGGACTGGGATTGACAATGAGCAGTTCTTC.